One and the same sample provided the 24 T cell receptor beta chains below, sequenced in a study of T cells after yellow fever vaccination. TCRdb reprocessed the 5' RACE reads via MiXCR and lists one record per CDR3 protein. The data hold more than 300,000 distinct CDR3 sequences, with 3.5% to 4.5% observed a single time. Sequencing used PBMCs, obtained 15 days after the yellow fever booster vaccination. Receptors were obtained from a young man who received the YFV17D yellow fever vaccine.

The chain joins TRBV7-2 to TRBJ2-7; 9 nucleotides match TRBD1. The CDR3 is 14 residues long. CDR1 is SGHTA and CDR2 is FQGNSA in the germline V gene. Trimming took 3 bases from V and 2 from J; bases not matched to a gene: 2. The CDR3: CASSFDRGTYEQYF. CDR3 in DNA: TGTGCCAGCAGCTTCGACAGGGGGACCTACGAGCAGTACTTC.

The rearrangement joins TRBV5-4 to TRBJ1-6; TRBD1 aligns across 12 bases. The trim removed 4 bases at V and 14 bases at J, leaving 10 bases unmatched. The CDR3 is 15 amino acids. Looked up from germline, CDR1 is SGHNT and CDR2 is YYREEE (reference sequence). The CDR3 loop reads CASSVTGTGGASLHF. Written as DNA, the CDR3 is TGTGCCAGCAGCGTCACCGGGACAGGGGGCGCGTCCCTCCACTTT.

This clonotype was seen ten or more times. This chain uses TRBV24-1 with TRBJ1-1, with D unclear. The germline V and J ends were trimmed by 3 bases and 2 bases, with 6 bases remaining between them. The germline CDR1 and CDR2 sequences are KGHDR and SFDVKD. The CDR3 contains 13 residues. CDR3 DNA sequence: TGTGCCACCAGTGATCCTGGAAACACTGAAGCTTTCTTT. Translated, it gives CATSDPGNTEAFF.

A few counts support this clonotype. V gene TRBV15 combines with J gene TRBJ2-1; 9 bases are a match to TRBD1. J gave up 4 bases and V 3 bases, and 10 bases lay outside the gene matches. Germline lookup yields CDR1 LNHNV and CDR2 YYDKDF (reference sequence). There are 17 residues in the CDR3. The CDR3 reads CATSSSSTGGPYNEQFF. Here the CDR3 DNA reads TGTGCCACCAGCAGTTCATCGACAGGGGGGCCGTACAATGAGCAGTTCTTC.

This clonotype was found many times. This rearrangement joins TRBV24-1 to TRBJ2-3; 10 bases fit TRBD2. CDR1 and CDR2 from the germline V gene are KGHDR and SFDVKD. This CDR3 has 16 residues. J was trimmed by 1 base and V by 5 bases; bases with no gene match: 5. The DNA of the CDR3 is TGTGCCACCAGTGCCCTCGGACTAGCGGGCACAGATACGCAGTATTTT. This codes for CATSALGLAGTDTQYF.

This clonotype was picked up many times. The gene calls are TRBV10-3 and TRBJ1-4; TRBD1 is a possible D gene (6 bases). Between the trimmed V and J ends, which lost 3 bases and 5 bases, there was a span of 19 bases. This CDR3 region has 17 residues. The germline gives CDR1 ENHRY, CDR2 SYGVKD. As DNA, the CDR3 is TGTGCCATCAGTGACTCAAGACCGGACAGAACAAATGAAAAACTGTTTTTT. Its protein is CAISDSRPDRTNEKLFF.

This clonotype has at least ten counts. The CDR3 sequence is CASSLGGTDEGEQFF. The CDR3 DNA reads as TGTGCCAGCAGCTTAGGCGGGACTGACGAGGGTGAGCAGTTCTTC. This chain joins TRBV13 and TRBJ2-1; tentative D call: TRBD2 (6 bases). The CDR3 sequence is 15 residues long. The V end was cut by 0 bases, the J end by 9 bases, with 15 bases between. Germline-derived CDR1 and CDR2 are PRHDT and FYEKMQ (reference sequence).

This clonotype was counted between two and nine times. The chain joins TRBV18 to TRBJ2-7; tentatively, D is TRBD2 (5 bases). The germline V and J ends were trimmed by 5 bases and 5 bases, with 25 bases remaining between them. The CDR3 is 17 residues long. Germline CDR1 reads KGHSH; CDR2 reads LQKENI. The CDR3 loop reads CASSTRSTGYGLDEQYV. The CDR3 DNA follows: TGTGCCAGCTCAACACGATCCACCGGGTACGGACTCGACGAGCAGTACGTC.

This clonotype has a count of ten or more. The rearrangement uses TRBV29-1 and TRBJ1-2; perhaps TRBD1 as D (6 bases). The ends were cut back, 4 bases at V and 9 bases at J, with 18 bases in the middle. Germline loops: CDR1 SQVTM, CDR2 ANQGSEA. CDR3 length: 13 amino acids. As DNA, the CDR3 is TGCAGCGTTGTAAGAGGGGGAAGGAGGAGCTACACCTTC. This encodes CSVVRGGRRSYTF.

V and J are TRBV20-1 and TRBJ1-2; TRBD1 is a possible D gene (6 bases). There are 13 residues in the CDR3. Trimming shortened V by 0 bases and J by 4 bases, and 9 bases separated the two germline ends. CDR1 and CDR2 from the germline V gene are DFQATT and SNEGSKA (reference sequence). The CDR3 is CSARDQGSYGYTF. The DNA for the CDR3 is TGCAGTGCTAGAGACCAGGGGAGCTATGGCTACACCTTC.

Concerning this clonotype: A read error may be the cause here, since a much bigger clone is one base away. This chain uses TRBV7-9 with TRBJ2-2, with D possibly TRBD1 on 5 matching bases. Germline V lookup: CDR1 SEHNR, CDR2 FQNEAQ (reference sequence). With 4 bases removed from V and 7 bases from J, the gap between germline ends came to 7 bases. This CDR3 spans 12 amino acids. CDR3 residues: CASSSGCGELFF. The CDR3 DNA reads as TGTGCCAGCAGCTCAGGGTGCGGGGAGCTGTTTTTT.

This clonotype was recorded many times. The chain combines TRBV5-1 with TRBJ2-1; 7 bases are a match to TRBD1. V dropped 1 base and J dropped 8; count of bases not matched to a gene: 9. This CDR3 is 15 amino acids long. Germline lookup yields CDR1 SGHRS and CDR2 YFSETQ. The CDR3 sequence is CASSLSAGGMDEQFF. The CDR3 coding sequence is TGCGCCAGCAGCTTGTCGGCAGGGGGTATGGATGAGCAGTTCTTC.

The table lists this clonotype with a few counts. This chain links TRBV7-9 with TRBJ1-5; D gene uncertain. CDR1 and CDR2 from the germline V gene are SEHNR and FQNEAQ (reference sequence). Trimming shortened V by 3 bases and J by 4 bases, and 10 bases separated the two germline ends. CDR3 length: 14 amino acids. The CDR3 here is CASSFEGPNQPQHF. CDR3 sequence (DNA): TGTGCCAGCAGCTTCGAAGGGCCAAATCAGCCCCAGCATTTT.

The J gene is TRBJ2-1, the V gene TRBV20-1; the D call may be TRBD1 or TRBD2 (7 bases each). The CDR3 loop spans 15 amino acids. V lost 7 bases to trimming and J lost 8 bases, with 24 bases between them. Germline V lookup: CDR1 DFQATT, CDR2 SNEGSKA (reference sequence). The CDR3 reads CSDRDRGLGGHEQFF. CDR3 nucleotide sequence: TGCAGTGACCGGGACAGAGGACTAGGCGGGCATGAGCAGTTCTTC.

This clonotype turned up a few times. The genes are TRBV5-4 and TRBJ2-1, with D unresolved. Germline CDR1 SGHNT, CDR2 YYREEE (reference sequence). CDR3 size: 18 residues. V lost 2 bases, J lost 7 bases, and 25 bases lay in between. CDR3 in amino acids: CASSFGPESERRRNEQFF. The CDR3 DNA follows: TGTGCCAGCAGCTTCGGGCCTGAGTCAGAGAGAAGGCGGAATGAGCAGTTCTTC.

This clonotype was detected a few times. The genes are TRBV5-1 and TRBJ2-7; the D gene is possibly TRBD1 (5 bases). Germline values: CDR1 SGHRS, CDR2 YFSETQ. The CDR3 spans 14 residues. V lost 0 bases, J lost 4 bases, and 11 bases lay in between. The chain's CDR3 is CASSLVVGQYEQYF. CDR3 DNA: TGCGCCAGCAGCTTGGTCGTCGGACAATACGAGCAGTACTTC.

This clonotype was counted between two and nine times. The chain combines TRBV10-3 with TRBJ2-7; 7 bases are shared with TRBD1. Germline V CDR1 and CDR2: ENHRY, SYGVKD. This CDR3 spans 13 amino acids. V lost 11 bases to trimming and J lost 4 bases; unmatched junction nucleotides: 11. The CDR3 sequence is CASSGTVEYEQYF. The CDR3 coding sequence is TGTGCCTCCTCCGGGACAGTAGAATACGAGCAGTACTTC.

In its sample, this clonotype was seen a few times. CDR3 DNA sequence: TGTGCCAGCAGCGGAACCGGAGCGGGGGGCTACAATGAGCAGTTCTTC. Its translation: CASSGTGAGGYNEQFF. V is TRBV9 and J is TRBJ2-1; TRBD2 matches at 9 bases. Unmatched junction bases numbered 7, after V lost 3 bases and J lost 3 bases. This CDR3 has 16 residues. In germline, CDR1 is SGDLS, CDR2 YYNGEE.

This clonotype showed up just a few times. The chain carries TRBV5-1 and TRBJ2-3, with no clear D. V was clipped by 1 base and J by 2 bases, with 11 bases between them. The germline V gene encodes CDR1 SGHRS and CDR2 YFSETQ. The CDR3 loop spans 15 amino acids. CDR3 sequence (DNA): TGCGCCAGCAGCTTGTCCGGATACTACACAGATACGCAGTATTTT. Translation: CASSLSGYYTDTQYF.

This clonotype was seen more than once but under ten times. The chain recombines TRBV7-2 with TRBJ1-5, with D perhaps TRBD1 (5 bases). Germline values: CDR1 SGHTA, CDR2 FQGNSA. V lost 2 bases, J lost 2 bases, and 13 bases lay in between. CDR3 size: 16 residues. The DNA of the CDR3 is TGTGCCAGCAGCTTATTCGAGGGGTATGGCAATCAGCCCCAGCATTTT. Its translation is CASSLFEGYGNQPQHF.

This clonotype was detected many times. The rearrangement links TRBV2 to TRBJ1-5; D gene unclear. Germline CDR1 reads SNHLY; CDR2 reads FYNNEI. Trimming took off 8 bases at V and 0 bases at J, with 11 bases between the two ends. There are 14 residues in the CDR3. The chain's CDR3 is CASAPTNSNQPQHF. The CDR3 DNA sequence: TGTGCCAGCGCGCCGACGAATAGCAATCAGCCCCAGCATTTT.

The gene calls are TRBV4-3 and TRBJ2-1; maybe TRBD2 (7 bases). Germline V lookup: CDR1 LGHNA, CDR2 YSLEER. V lost 1 base to trimming and J lost 4 bases, with 17 bases between them. The CDR3 loop spans 17 amino acids. In DNA, the CDR3 is TGCGCCAGCAGCCAAGCCTCGGGGGGCCGGCTATACAATGAGCAGTTCTTC. Translation gives CASSQASGGRLYNEQFF.

This clonotype has only a few counts. One junction end disagrees with the germline gene, perhaps due to a read error. The chain uses TRBV4-1 and TRBJ1-2; D might be TRBD1 (6 bases). The V gene's germline CDR1 is MGHRA and CDR2 YSYEKL. The CDR3 extends over 12 amino acids. The CDR3 protein is CASSQDGDKRGF. CDR3 nucleotides: TGCGCCAGCAGCCAAGACGGGGACAAGAGGGGCTTC.

V and J are TRBV24-1 and TRBJ2-1; TRBD1 matches at 9 bases. Trimming removed 4 bases from V and 8 bases from J; junction bases left unmatched: 8. CDR3 length: 15 residues. Germline CDR1 reads KGHDR; CDR2 reads SFDVKD. The CDR3 coding sequence is TGTGCCACCAGTGACCCGGGACAGGGTAACTATGAGCAGTTCTTC. It encodes CATSDPGQGNYEQFF.